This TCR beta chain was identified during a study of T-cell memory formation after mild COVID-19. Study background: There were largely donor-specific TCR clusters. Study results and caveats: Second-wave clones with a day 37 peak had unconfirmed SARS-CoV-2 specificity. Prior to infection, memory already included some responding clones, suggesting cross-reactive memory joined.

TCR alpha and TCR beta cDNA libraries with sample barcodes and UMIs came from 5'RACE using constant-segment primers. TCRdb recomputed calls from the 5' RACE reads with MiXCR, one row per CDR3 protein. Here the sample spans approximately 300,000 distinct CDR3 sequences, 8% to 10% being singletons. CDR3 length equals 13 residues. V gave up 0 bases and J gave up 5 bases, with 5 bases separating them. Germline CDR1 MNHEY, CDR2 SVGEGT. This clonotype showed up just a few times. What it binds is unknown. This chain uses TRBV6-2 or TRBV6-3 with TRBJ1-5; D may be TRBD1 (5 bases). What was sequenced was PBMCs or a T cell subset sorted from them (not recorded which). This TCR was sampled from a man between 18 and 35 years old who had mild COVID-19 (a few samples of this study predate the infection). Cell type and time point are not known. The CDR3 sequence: CASSYSGHQPQHF. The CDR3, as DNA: TGTGCCAGCAGTTACTCGGGACATCAGCCCCAGCATTTT.